A single sample is the source of the 14 T cell receptor beta chains below, sequenced in a study of T-cell memory formation after mild COVID-19. TCRdb recomputed calls from the 5' RACE reads with MiXCR, one row per CDR3 protein. This table has 150,000 to 200,000 distinct CDR3 sequences, 11% appearing once. The material sequenced was PBMCs or a T cell subset sorted from them (not recorded which). Receptors were obtained from a man aged 18 to 29 who had mild COVID-19 (a few samples of this study predate the infection). Cell type and time point are not known.

The genes are TRBV12-3 or TRBV12-4 and TRBJ1-1; 7 bases agree with TRBD1. The CDR3 has 14 residues. V lost 7 bases to trimming and J lost 2 bases; unmatched junction nucleotides: 7. The CDR3 DNA sequence: TGTGCCAGCATCTTTGACAGGGCAAACACTGAAGCTTTCTTT. This codes for CASIFDRANTEAFF.

This clonotype was seen a few times. This chain joins TRBV15 and TRBJ1-2; D unclear. CDR3 size: 11 residues. The germline V and J ends were trimmed by 4 bases and 7 bases, with 7 bases remaining between them. Germline lookup yields CDR1 LNHNV and CDR2 YYDKDF (reference sequence). The CDR3 region has the DNA TGTGCCACCAGCACCGGGCTTGGCTACACCTTC. This translates into CATSTGLGYTF.

This clonotype has at least ten counts. The chain has TRBV5-1 and TRBJ2-5, with 13 nucleotides matching TRBD2. V was pared by 3 bases and J by 1 base, with 3 bases of the junction left unmatched. From germline, CDR1 is SGHRS and CDR2 YFSETQ. CDR3 length: 16 residues. The CDR3 spells CASSWRLAGGQETQYF. The CDR3 DNA reads TGCGCCAGCAGCTGGCGACTAGCGGGAGGCCAAGAGACCCAGTACTTC.

For this clonotype: Mismatch with germline at one junction end may stem from a read error. This sequence joins TRBV12-3 or TRBV12-4 and TRBJ1-5; a weak D match, TRBD1 (6 bases). CDR3 length: 14 residues. The CDR3 nucleotides read TGTGCCAGCAATTTAGGGGGTGTGGGGCAGCCCCAGCATTTT. Residues: CASNLGGVGQPQHF.

This chain links TRBV2 with TRBJ2-7; 7 bases match TRBD1. J was trimmed by 7 bases and V by 7 bases; bases with no gene match: 7. CDR3 length: 12 amino acids. The V gene's germline CDR1 is SNHLY and CDR2 FYNNEI. Here the CDR3 DNA reads TGTGCCAGCAAACTACGGACAGGAGAGCAGTACGTC. Its protein is CASKLRTGEQYV.

The rearrangement joins TRBV6-2 or TRBV6-3 to TRBJ2-2; possibly TRBD1 for D (7 bases). The CDR3 spans 14 residues. V lost 6 bases, J lost 5 bases, and 13 bases lay in between. Germline V gives CDR1 MNHEY, CDR2 SVGEGT. The CDR3 loop is CASRKTGRTGELFF. Here the CDR3 DNA reads TGTGCCAGCAGGAAGACAGGGAGGACCGGGGAGCTGTTTTTT.

V gene TRBV6-2 or TRBV6-3 combines with J gene TRBJ2-3; perhaps TRBD2 as D (5 bases). The CDR3 contains 15 residues. V lost 2 bases to trimming and J lost 3 bases, with 12 bases between them. CDR1 is MNHEY, CDR2 SVGEGT, per germline. The CDR3 DNA follows: TGTGCCAGCAGTTACGACGGGGTTGGGACAGATACGCAGTATTTT. Protein sequence: CASSYDGVGTDTQYF.

This clonotype has more than one count but fewer than ten. The chain has TRBV10-3 and TRBJ2-2; 7 bases are shared with TRBD2. Trimming removed 6 bases from V and 4 bases from J; junction bases left unmatched: 2. The CDR3 loop spans 13 amino acids. Germline CDR1 ENHRY, CDR2 SYGVKD. CDR3 sequence reads: CAISSSGTGELFF. The CDR3 nucleotides read TGTGCCATCAGCTCTAGCGGCACCGGGGAGCTGTTTTTT.

This chain links TRBV6-2 or TRBV6-3 with TRBJ2-2, with D maybe TRBD1 (6 bases). Germline V lookup: CDR1 MNHEY, CDR2 SVGEGT. Trimming took off 8 bases at V and 5 bases at J, with 18 bases between the two ends. This CDR3 region has 15 residues. As DNA, the CDR3 is TGTGCCAGCCTGGATGGGGGCTTCGGAACCGGGGAGCTGTTTTTT. Its protein is CASLDGGFGTGELFF.

There are a few counts of this clonotype. The V call is TRBV7-2, the J call TRBJ1-6; weak D call: TRBD1 (6 bases). Germline CDR1 is SGHTA and CDR2 is FQGNSA. The CDR3 extends over 18 amino acids. V was shortened by 2 bases and J by 12 bases, with 26 bases between the two germline ends. As DNA, the CDR3 is TGTGCCAGCAGCTTACTATTTCGGGGGCGAAAGTATGGCGGACCCCTCCACTTT. Protein: CASSLLFRGRKYGGPLHF.

This clonotype has more than one count but fewer than ten. The chain couples TRBV10-3 to TRBJ1-3; a possible D gene is TRBD1 (6 bases). Germline V lookup: CDR1 ENHRY, CDR2 SYGVKD. The CDR3 sequence is 13 residues long. V lost 6 bases, J lost 4 bases, and 10 bases lay in between. CDR3 sequence: CAIRRTDGNTIYF. The CDR3 DNA is TGTGCCATCAGACGGACAGACGGAAACACCATATATTTT.

A few counts support this clonotype. The rearrangement joins TRBV5-1 to TRBJ1-1; maybe TRBD1 (5 bases). With 5 bases removed from V and 0 bases from J, the gap between germline ends came to 14 bases. CDR1 SGHRS and CDR2 YFSETQ come from the germline V gene. The CDR3 is 15 amino acids. The CDR3 DNA reads TGCGCCAGCAGGGGACCGACAGTGCTGAACACTGAAGCTTTCTTT. It specifies CASRGPTVLNTEAFF.

The chain has TRBV5-4 and TRBJ1-1; tentatively, D is TRBD1 (6 bases). Deletions cut 2 bases from V and 2 bases from J, with 16 bases between. Per the germline V gene, CDR1 is SGHNT and CDR2 is YYREEE (reference sequence). The CDR3 spans 16 residues. CDR3 amino acids: CASSFDVTQGNTEAFF. The CDR3 DNA reads as TGTGCCAGCAGCTTTGATGTTACACAGGGAAACACTGAAGCTTTCTTT.

V gene TRBV24-1 combines with J gene TRBJ1-2, with D possibly matching TRBD1 (5 bases). Germline loops: CDR1 KGHDR, CDR2 SFDVKD. V was clipped by 5 bases and J by 7 bases, with 10 bases between them. The CDR3 is 12 amino acids. CDR3 DNA: TGTGCCACCAGTGGCGAGGGGCTTGGCTACACCTTC. This sequence encodes CATSGEGLGYTF.